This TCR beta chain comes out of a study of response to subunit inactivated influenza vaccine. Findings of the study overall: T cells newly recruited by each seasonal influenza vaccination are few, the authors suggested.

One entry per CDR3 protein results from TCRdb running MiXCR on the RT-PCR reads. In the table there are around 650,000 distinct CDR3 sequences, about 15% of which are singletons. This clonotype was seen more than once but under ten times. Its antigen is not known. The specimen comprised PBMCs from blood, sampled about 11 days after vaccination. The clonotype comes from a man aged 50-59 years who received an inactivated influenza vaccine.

The CDR3 region is CSARVAGNTEAFF. The DNA for the CDR3 is TGCAGTGCTAGGGTTGCGGGGAACACTGAAGCTTTCTTT. The chain carries TRBV20-1 and TRBJ1-1; D not certain. V lost 3 bases to trimming and J lost 1 base, with 9 bases between them. CDR1 and CDR2 from the germline V gene are DFQATT and SNEGSKA (reference sequence). The CDR3 is 13 amino acids.